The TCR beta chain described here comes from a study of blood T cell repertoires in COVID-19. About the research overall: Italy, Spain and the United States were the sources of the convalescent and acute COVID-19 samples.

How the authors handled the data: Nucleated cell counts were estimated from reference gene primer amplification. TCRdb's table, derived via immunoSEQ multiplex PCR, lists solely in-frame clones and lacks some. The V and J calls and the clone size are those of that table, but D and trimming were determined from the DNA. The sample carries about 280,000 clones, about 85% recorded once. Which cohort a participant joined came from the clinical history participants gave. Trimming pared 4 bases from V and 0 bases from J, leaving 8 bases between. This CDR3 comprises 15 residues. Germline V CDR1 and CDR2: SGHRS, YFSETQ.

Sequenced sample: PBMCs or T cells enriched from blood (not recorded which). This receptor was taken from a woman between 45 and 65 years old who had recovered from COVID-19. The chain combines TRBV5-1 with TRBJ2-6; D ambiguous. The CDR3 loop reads CASSERYSGANVLTF. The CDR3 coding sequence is TGCGCCAGCAGCGAACGGTACTCTGGGGCCAACGTCCTGACTTTC.